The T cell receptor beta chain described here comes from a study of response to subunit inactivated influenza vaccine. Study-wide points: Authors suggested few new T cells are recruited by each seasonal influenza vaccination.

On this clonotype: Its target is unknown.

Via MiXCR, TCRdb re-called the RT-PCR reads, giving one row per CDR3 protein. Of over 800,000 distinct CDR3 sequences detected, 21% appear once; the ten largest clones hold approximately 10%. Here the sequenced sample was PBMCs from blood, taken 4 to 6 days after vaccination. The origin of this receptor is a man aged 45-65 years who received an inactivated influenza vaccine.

CDR3 sequence: CASSEAPGGGANVLTF. CDR3 nucleotides: TGTGCCAGCAGTGAAGCCCCGGGTGGTGGGGCCAACGTCCTGACTTTC. V usage is TRBV2 and J usage is TRBJ2-6; the D is unclear. The CDR3 consists of 16 residues. CDR1 SNHLY and CDR2 FYNNEI come from the germline V gene. The V and J ends lost 0 bases and 3 bases respectively, with 9 bases between them.